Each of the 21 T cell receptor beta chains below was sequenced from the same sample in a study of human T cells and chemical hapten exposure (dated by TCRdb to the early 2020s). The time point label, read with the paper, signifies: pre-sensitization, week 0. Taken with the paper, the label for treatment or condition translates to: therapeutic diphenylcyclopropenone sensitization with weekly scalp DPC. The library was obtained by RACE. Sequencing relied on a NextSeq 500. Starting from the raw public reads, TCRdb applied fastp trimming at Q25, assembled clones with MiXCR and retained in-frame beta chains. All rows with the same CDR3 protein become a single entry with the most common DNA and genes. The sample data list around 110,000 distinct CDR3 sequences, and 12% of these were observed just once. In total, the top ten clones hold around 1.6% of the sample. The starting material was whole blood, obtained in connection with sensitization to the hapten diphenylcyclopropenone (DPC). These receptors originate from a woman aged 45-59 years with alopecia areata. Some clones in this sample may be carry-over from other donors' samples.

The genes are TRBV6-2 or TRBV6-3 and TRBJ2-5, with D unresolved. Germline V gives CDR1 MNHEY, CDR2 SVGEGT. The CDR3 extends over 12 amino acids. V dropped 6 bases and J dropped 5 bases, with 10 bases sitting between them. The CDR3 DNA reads TGTGCCAGCAGAACAAACAGTGAGACCCAGTACTTC. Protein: CASRTNSETQYF.

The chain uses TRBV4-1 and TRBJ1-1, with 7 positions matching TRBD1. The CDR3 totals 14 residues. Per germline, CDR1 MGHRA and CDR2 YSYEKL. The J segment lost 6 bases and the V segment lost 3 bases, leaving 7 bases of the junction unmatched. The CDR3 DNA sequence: TGCGCCAGCAGCCACGGGACAGTCTTATCTGAAGCTTTCTTT. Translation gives CASSHGTVLSEAFF.

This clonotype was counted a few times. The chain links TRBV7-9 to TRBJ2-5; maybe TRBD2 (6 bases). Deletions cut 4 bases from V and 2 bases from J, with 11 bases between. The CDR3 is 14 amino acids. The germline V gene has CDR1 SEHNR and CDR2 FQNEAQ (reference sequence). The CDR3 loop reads CASSSSREQETQYF. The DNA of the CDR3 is TGTGCCAGCAGCTCGTCACGGGAGCAAGAGACCCAGTACTTC.

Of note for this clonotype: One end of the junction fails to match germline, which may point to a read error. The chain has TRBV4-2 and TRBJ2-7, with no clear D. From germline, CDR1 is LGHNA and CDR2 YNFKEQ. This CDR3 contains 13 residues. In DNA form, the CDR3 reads TGTGCCAGCAGCCCAAGCTACTCCCACGAGCAGTACTTC. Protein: CASSPSYSHEQYF.

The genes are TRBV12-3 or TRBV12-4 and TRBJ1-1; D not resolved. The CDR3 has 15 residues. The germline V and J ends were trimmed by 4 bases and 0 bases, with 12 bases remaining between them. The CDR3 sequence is CASSSIHLLNTEAFF. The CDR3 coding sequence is TGTGCCAGCAGTTCTATTCATCTGCTGAACACTGAAGCTTTCTTT.

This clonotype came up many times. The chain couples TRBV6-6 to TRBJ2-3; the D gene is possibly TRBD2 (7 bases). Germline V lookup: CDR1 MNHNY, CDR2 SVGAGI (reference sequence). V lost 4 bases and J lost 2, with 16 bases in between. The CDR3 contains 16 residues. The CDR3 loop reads CASSSQGRGNTDTQYF. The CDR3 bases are TGTGCCAGCAGTTCTCAGGGGAGGGGAAACACAGATACGCAGTATTTT.

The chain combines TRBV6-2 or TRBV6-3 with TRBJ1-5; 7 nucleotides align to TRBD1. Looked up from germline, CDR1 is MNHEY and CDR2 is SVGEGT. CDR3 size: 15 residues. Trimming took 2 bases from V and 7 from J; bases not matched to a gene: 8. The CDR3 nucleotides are TGTGCCAGCAGTTACGTAGACAGGGCTAGCCAGCCCCAGCATTTT. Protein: CASSYVDRASQPQHF.

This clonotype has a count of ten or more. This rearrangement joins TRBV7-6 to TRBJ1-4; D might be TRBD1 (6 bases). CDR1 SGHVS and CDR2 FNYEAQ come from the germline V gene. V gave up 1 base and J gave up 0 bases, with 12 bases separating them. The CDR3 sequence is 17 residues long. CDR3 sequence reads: CASSLDPGAATNEKLFF. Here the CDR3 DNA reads TGTGCCAGCAGCTTAGATCCGGGGGCGGCAACTAATGAAAAACTGTTTTTT.

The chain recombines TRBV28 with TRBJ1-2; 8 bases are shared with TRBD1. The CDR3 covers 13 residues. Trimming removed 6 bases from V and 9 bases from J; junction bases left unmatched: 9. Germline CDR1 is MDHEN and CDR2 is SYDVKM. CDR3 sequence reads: CASRLTGAMSYTF. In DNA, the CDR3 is TGTGCCAGCAGACTGACAGGGGCTATGAGCTACACCTTC.

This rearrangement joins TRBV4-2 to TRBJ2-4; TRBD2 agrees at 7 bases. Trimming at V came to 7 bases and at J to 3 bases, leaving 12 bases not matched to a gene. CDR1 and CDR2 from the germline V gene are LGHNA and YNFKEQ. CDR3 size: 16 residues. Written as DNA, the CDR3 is TGTGCCAGCACGAGCGGGGCGGGGAACGGCAAAAACATTCAGTACTTC. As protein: CASTSGAGNGKNIQYF.

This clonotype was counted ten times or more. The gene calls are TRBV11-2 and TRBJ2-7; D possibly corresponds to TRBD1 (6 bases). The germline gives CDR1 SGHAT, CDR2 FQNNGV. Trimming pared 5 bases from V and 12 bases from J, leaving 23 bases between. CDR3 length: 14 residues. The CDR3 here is CASSPLRGGWPMYF. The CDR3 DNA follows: TGTGCCAGCAGCCCGTTGAGAGGGGGTTGGCCCATGTACTTC.

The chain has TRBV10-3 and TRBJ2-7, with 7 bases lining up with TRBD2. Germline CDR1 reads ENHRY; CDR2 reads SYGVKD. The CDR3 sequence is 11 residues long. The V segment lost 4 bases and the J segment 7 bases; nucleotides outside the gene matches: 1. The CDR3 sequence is CAISAGGEQYF. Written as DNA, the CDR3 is TGTGCCATCAGTGCGGGGGGTGAGCAGTACTTC.

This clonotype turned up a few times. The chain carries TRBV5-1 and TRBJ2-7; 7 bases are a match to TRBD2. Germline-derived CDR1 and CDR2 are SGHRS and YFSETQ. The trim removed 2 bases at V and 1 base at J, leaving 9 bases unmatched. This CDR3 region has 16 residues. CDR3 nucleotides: TGCGCCAGCAGCTTCCTCCCAACGGGAGGTTCCTACGAGCAGTACTTC. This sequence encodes CASSFLPTGGSYEQYF.

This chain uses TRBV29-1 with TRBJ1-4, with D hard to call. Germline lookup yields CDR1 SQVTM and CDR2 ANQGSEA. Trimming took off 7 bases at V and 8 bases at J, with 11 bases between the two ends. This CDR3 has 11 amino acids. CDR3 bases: TGCAGCGCAGTGATGGGCGAAAAACTGTTTTTT. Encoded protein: CSAVMGEKLFF.

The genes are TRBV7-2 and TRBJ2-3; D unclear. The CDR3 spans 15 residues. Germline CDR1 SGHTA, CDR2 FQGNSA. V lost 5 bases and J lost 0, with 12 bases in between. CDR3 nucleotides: TGTGCCAGCAGCACACGTCAAGCTAGCACAGATACGCAGTATTTT. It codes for CASSTRQASTDTQYF.

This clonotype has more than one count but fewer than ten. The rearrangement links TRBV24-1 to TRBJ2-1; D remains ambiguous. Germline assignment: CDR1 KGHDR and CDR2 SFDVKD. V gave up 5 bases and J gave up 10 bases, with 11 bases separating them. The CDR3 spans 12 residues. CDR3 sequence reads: CATSGKDLEQFF. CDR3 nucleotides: TGTGCCACCAGTGGTAAGGATCTCGAGCAGTTCTTC.

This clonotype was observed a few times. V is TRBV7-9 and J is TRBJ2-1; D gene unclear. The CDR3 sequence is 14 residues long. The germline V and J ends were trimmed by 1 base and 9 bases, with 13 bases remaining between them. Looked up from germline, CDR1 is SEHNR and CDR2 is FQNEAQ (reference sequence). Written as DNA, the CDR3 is TGTGCCAGCAGCTTAGTCCAGGATAAGTCTGAGCAGTTCTTC. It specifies CASSLVQDKSEQFF.

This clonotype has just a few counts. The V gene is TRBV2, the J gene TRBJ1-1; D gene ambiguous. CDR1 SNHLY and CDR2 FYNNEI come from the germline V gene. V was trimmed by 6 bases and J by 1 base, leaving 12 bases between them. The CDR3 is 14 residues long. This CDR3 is CASRVRAQNTEAFF. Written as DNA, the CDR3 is TGTGCCAGCAGGGTAAGGGCCCAGAACACTGAAGCTTTCTTT.

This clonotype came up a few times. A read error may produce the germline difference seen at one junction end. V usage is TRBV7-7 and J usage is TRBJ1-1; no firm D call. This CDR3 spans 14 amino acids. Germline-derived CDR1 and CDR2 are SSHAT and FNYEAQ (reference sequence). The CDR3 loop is CASSPGLTGTEAFF. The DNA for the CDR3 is TGTGCTAGCAGCCCAGGCCTCACCGGCACTGAAGCTTTCTTT.

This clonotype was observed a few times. In nucleotides, the CDR3 is TGTGCCAGCAGTTTCGGGACAGGGGGCCGTACGCAGTATTTT. Translated, it gives CASSFGTGGRTQYF. The chain employs TRBV12-3 or TRBV12-4 and TRBJ2-3, with TRBD1 identical over 12 bases. The CDR3 sequence is 14 residues long. With V trimmed by 3 bases and J by 8 bases, 3 bases remained unmatched.

As DNA, the CDR3 is TGCGCCAGCAGCTTGATGCACTCACATCCCGAAGCTTTCTTT. As protein: CASSLMHSHPEAFF. The chain couples TRBV5-1 to TRBJ1-1, with unresolved D. The V and J ends lost 1 base and 8 bases respectively, with 15 bases between them. Germline V gene data show CDR1 as SGHRS and CDR2 as YFSETQ. The length of the CDR3 is 14 residues. Using reference TRBV5-1 and TRBJ1-1 for the parts outside the CDR3, the full variable domain is KAGVTQTPRYLIKTRGQQVTLSCSPISGHRSVSWYQQTPGQGLQFLFEYFSETQRNKGNFPGRFSGRQFSNSRSEMNVSTLELGDSALYLCASSLMHSHPEAFFGQGTRLTVV.